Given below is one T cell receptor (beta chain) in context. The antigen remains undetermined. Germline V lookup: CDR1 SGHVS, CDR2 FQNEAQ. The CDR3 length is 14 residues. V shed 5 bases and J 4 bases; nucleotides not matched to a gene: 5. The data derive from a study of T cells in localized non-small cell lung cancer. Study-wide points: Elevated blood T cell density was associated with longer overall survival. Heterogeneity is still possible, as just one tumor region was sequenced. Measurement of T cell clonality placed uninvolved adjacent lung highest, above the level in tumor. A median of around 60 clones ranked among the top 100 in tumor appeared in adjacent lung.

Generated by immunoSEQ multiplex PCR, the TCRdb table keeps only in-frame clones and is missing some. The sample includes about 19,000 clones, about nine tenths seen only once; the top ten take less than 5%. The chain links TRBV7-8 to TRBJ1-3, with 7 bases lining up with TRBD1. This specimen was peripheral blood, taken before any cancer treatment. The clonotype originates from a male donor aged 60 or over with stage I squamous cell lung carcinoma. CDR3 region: CASSPSGQGNTIYF. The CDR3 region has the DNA TGTGCCAGCAGCCCGTCGGGACAGGGAAACACCATATATTTT.